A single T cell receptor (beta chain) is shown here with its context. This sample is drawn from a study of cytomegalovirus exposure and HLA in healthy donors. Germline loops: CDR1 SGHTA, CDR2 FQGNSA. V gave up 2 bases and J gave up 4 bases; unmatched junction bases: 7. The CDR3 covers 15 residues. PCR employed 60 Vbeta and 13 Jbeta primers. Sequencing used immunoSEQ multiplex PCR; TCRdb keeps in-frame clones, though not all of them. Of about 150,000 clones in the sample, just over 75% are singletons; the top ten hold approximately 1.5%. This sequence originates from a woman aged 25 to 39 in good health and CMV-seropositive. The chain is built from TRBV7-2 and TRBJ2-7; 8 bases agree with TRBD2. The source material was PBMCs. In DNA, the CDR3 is TGTGCCAGCAGCTTATTATATGGCGGGGGGTACGAGCAGTACTTC. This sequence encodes CASSLLYGGGYEQYF.